The clone carrying this T cell receptor beta chain has a handful of counts. Its target is unknown. The germline gene is not matched at one end of the junction; a read error may be the cause. This sample is part of a study of blood T cells in healthy people across ages. Study outcomes and limitations: As naive T cell percentage varied, TCR beta diversity correlated strongly with it.

CDR3 length: 15 amino acids. Germline V lookup: CDR1 SGHDT, CDR2 YYEEEE. A second PCR of 7 to 11 cycles used a sample-barcoded 5' primer and a J-beta primer mix. Sequencing of every sample gave 3 million or more CDR3-containing paired-end reads. MiXCR, run by TCRdb on the 5' RACE reads, gives a single entry per CDR3 protein. This sample has around 1.7 million distinct CDR3 sequences, with 28% found just once. The TCR comes from a woman aged 25 to 39 in good health. The J gene is TRBJ1-1, the V gene TRBV5-6; no firm D call. Source material: blood. CDR3: CASSLVGNMNTEAFF. CDR3 nucleotide sequence: TGTGCCAGCAGCTTGGTTGGGAACATGAACACAGAAGCTTTCTTT.